This T cell receptor beta chain was captured by sequencing in a study of T cell changes during pregnancy in multiple sclerosis. Clones were sequenced by immunoSEQ multiplex PCR, and TCRdb holds only the in-frame ones, with some missing. Of fewer than 140,000 clones in the sample, less than 95% were seen once. The ends were cut back, 4 bases at V and 11 bases at J, with 12 bases in the middle. This CDR3 is built from 11 residues. Looked up from germline, CDR1 is SGHDT and CDR2 is YYEEEE. The sequences come from peripheral blood, collected before pregnancy. This chain connects TRBV5-6 to TRBJ1-1; D is undetermined. The TCR sequence derives from a female donor with multiple sclerosis, enrolled in a pregnancy study. This CDR3 reads CASSARGWAFF. In DNA, the CDR3 is TGTGCCAGCAGCGCTCGCGGGTGGGCTTTCTTT.